These T cell receptor beta chains were read from a single sample in a study of cytomegalovirus exposure and HLA in healthy donors. Assay used: immunoSEQ multiplex PCR; TCRdb lists only in-frame clones, some missing. The sample has 150,000 to 200,000 clones, around 80% seen once. Sequencing input: PBMCs. These receptors were obtained from a man aged 18 to 29 in good health and CMV-seronegative. The CDR3 runs from the conserved cysteine through the conserved F or W. The D gene is left open where the match is weak. Not every row has a clone size; where given, it reads once, few, many or a size class.

abundance	v_gene	j_gene	len	d_gene	CDR3aa	CDR3nt
-	TRBV11-2	TRBJ2-7	16	TRBD1	CASSDQTGAISYEQYF	TGTGCCAGCAGCGACCAGACAGGGGCGATCTCCTACGAGCAGTACTTC
-	TRBV7-9	TRBJ2-7	16	-	CSSSPVARQGSYEQYF	TGTTCCAGCAGTCCAGTCGCCCGGCAGGGGTCCTACGAGCAGTACTTC
-	TRBV7-6	TRBJ2-1	17	TRBD2	CASSSGLAGAQRNEQFF	TGTGCCAGCAGCTCAGGACTAGCGGGGGCACAGAGGAATGAGCAGTTCTTC
-	TRBV6-1	TRBJ1-1	14	TRBD1	CATRTGTVNTEAFF	TGTGCCACGCGAACCGGGACAGTGAACACTGAAGCTTTCTTT
-	TRBV19	TRBJ1-6	17	-	CASSLTGQNSYNSPLHF	TGTGCCAGTAGTCTTACCGGACAGAACTCCTATAATTCACCCCTCCACTTT
-	TRBV28	TRBJ2-7	14	-	CASTSGQMDYEQYF	TGTGCCAGCACCAGCGGACAGATGGACTACGAGCAGTACTTC
-	TRBV7-9	TRBJ2-1	14	-	CASSIGGGNNEQFF	TGTGCCAGCAGCATAGGGGGGGGTAACAATGAGCAGTTCTTC
-	TRBV5-1	TRBJ2-1	16	-	CASSLVAGLEDNEQFF	TGCGCCAGCAGCTTGGTGGCGGGGTTGGAGGACAATGAGCAGTTCTTC
-	TRBV6-5	TRBJ2-4	15	TRBD2	CASSYMGLAGGREYF	TGTGCCAGCAGTTACATGGGACTAGCGGGCGGGCGAGAGTACTTC
-	TRBV5-4	TRBJ2-3	16	TRBD2	CASSSGTTPYTDTQYF	TGTGCCAGCAGCTCCGGGACTACTCCTTACACAGATACGCAGTATTTT
-	TRBV6-1	TRBJ2-1	13	TRBD2	CATTSGIYNEQFF	TGTGCCACTACTAGCGGGATATACAATGAGCAGTTCTTC
-	TRBV4-2	TRBJ2-4	18	TRBD1	CASSHPPGQGRAKNIQYF	TGTGCCAGCAGCCACCCGCCGGGACAGGGGAGGGCCAAAAACATTCAGTACTTC
-	TRBV5-1	TRBJ1-4	15	TRBD1	CASSSDRGRIEKLFF	TGCGCCAGCAGTTCAGACAGGGGGCGGATTGAAAAACTGTTTTTT
-	TRBV7-9	TRBJ2-5	14	-	CASSFPDSQETQYF	TGTGCCAGCAGCTTTCCGGACAGCCAAGAGACCCAGTACTTC
-	TRBV7-7	TRBJ2-5	14	TRBD2	CASSLGRGGETQYF	TGTGCTAGCAGCTTAGGGCGGGGAGGGGAGACCCAGTACTTC
-	TRBV6-5	TRBJ1-1	16	TRBD1	CASSFASGDRPTEAFF	TGTGCCAGCAGTTTTGCGAGCGGGGACAGGCCCACTGAAGCTTTCTTT
-	TRBV30	TRBJ2-1	17	-	CAWSPRGGGDAYNEQFF	TGTGCCTGGAGCCCAAGAGGGGGGGGCGACGCTTACAATGAGCAGTTCTTC
-	TRBV7-9	TRBJ2-5	18	TRBD2	CSSSAYRASGGLIETQYF	TGTTCCAGCAGCGCATATCGCGCTAGCGGGGGCCTAATCGAGACCCAGTACTTC
once	TRBV6-1	TRBJ1-1	13	-	CASSDGHRREAFF	TGTGCCAGCAGTGATGGTCACAGGCGTGAAGCTTTCTTT
-	TRBV5-1	TRBJ1-2	13	TRBD1	CASSFTGEGGYTF	TGCGCCAGCAGCTTCACAGGGGAAGGTGGCTACACCTTC
-	TRBV4-1	TRBJ2-1	19	TRBD2	CASSPPTSGGRGIYNEQFF	TGCGCCAGCAGCCCCCCGACTAGCGGGGGTAGGGGTATTTACAATGAGCAGTTCTTC
-	TRBV6-1	TRBJ2-1	14	TRBD1	CASSSDRVRDEQFF	TGTGCCAGCAGTTCGGACAGGGTTAGGGATGAGCAGTTCTTC
-	TRBV19	TRBJ1-5	16	-	CASSRGYGDSNQPQHF	TGTGCCAGTAGTAGAGGATATGGAGATAGCAATCAGCCCCAGCATTTT
-	TRBV28	TRBJ2-2	15	-	CASSLLQGSTGELFF	TGTGCCAGCAGTTTACTGCAGGGGTCCACCGGGGAGCTGTTTTTT
few	TRBV7-2	TRBJ2-7	14	TRBD1	CASSLDRGALVRYF	TGTGCCAGCAGCTTAGACAGGGGGGCCTTGGTTCGCTACTTC
-	TRBV15	TRBJ1-4	18	TRBD1	CATSRDVGTATSNEKLFF	TGTGCCACCAGCAGAGATGTGGGGACAGCTACCTCTAATGAAAAACTGTTTTTT
-	TRBV27	TRBJ2-7	15	-	CASSVRQGPTYEQYF	TGTGCCAGCAGTGTCCGGCAGGGGCCGACCTACGAGCAGTACTTC
-	TRBV7-9	TRBJ2-7	16	TRBD2	CASSATRTRGGAEQYF	TGTGCCAGCAGCGCTACACGTACTCGGGGGGGAGCGGAGCAGTACTTC
-	TRBV6-5	TRBJ2-1	15	TRBD2	CASSLSGGPYNEQFF	TGTGCCAGCAGTTTGAGCGGGGGCCCCTACAATGAGCAGTTCTTC
-	TRBV5-1	TRBJ2-2	13	-	CASTGEDTGELFF	TGCGCCAGCACCGGGGAGGACACCGGGGAGCTGTTTTTT
-	TRBV5-6	TRBJ2-3	18	-	CASSLVSGQGRRMDTQYF	TGTGCCAGCAGCTTGGTTAGCGGCCAGGGAAGGCGAATGGATACGCAGTATTTT
few	TRBV9	TRBJ1-5	14	-	CASSVGLSNQPQHF	TGTGCCAGCAGCGTGGGGCTTAGCAATCAGCCCCAGCATTTT
-	TRBV7-9	TRBJ2-1	15	TRBD2	CASSASTSVYNEQFF	TGTGCCAGCAGCGCTTCGACTAGCGTATACAATGAGCAGTTCTTC
-	TRBV5-1	TRBJ2-7	14	TRBD1	CASSLGDSSYEQYF	TGCGCCAGCAGCTTGGGGGACAGTAGTTACGAGCAGTACTTC
-	TRBV19	TRBJ2-3	15	-	CASSIGGTGTDTQYF	TGTGCCAGTAGTATAGGGGGCACAGGCACAGATACGCAGTATTTT
-	TRBV5-7	TRBJ2-5	18	-	CASSLERGRERRQEAQYF	TGTGCCAGCAGCTTGGAAAGGGGCAGGGAACGCCGACAAGAGGCCCAGTACTTC
once	TRBV13	TRBJ2-2	16	-	CASSAPQGTNTGELFF	TGTGCCAGCAGCGCTCCACAGGGTACGAACACCGGGGAGCTGTTTTTT
-	TRBV30	TRBJ1-5	16	-	CAWSVKGSVPNQPQHF	TGTGCCTGGAGTGTAAAGGGGTCAGTTCCGAATCAGCCCCAGCATTTT
-	TRBV29-1	TRBJ2-3	13	-	CSVWWEGTDTQYF	TGCAGCGTTTGGTGGGAGGGCACAGATACGCAGTATTTT
few	TRBV5-4	TRBJ1-1	16	-	CASSPEVDGVNTEAFF	TGTGCCAGCAGCCCGGAAGTCGACGGAGTGAACACTGAAGCTTTCTTT
-	TRBV7-2	TRBJ2-5	16	TRBD2	CASSLFTSGIKETQYF	TGTGCCAGCAGCTTATTTACTAGCGGGATTAAAGAGACCCAGTACTTC
-	TRBV9	TRBJ2-2	15	-	CASSLQGRGSGELFF	TGTGCCAGCAGCCTACAGGGTAGGGGGTCCGGGGAGCTGTTTTTT
-	TRBV27	TRBJ2-7	14	TRBD1	CASSRGQATYEQYF	TGTGCCAGCAGCCGTGGACAGGCGACCTACGAGCAGTACTTC
-	TRBV29-1	TRBJ2-7	14	TRBD2	CSVAIAGGPGEQYF	TGCAGCGTCGCGATAGCGGGAGGGCCAGGTGAGCAGTACTTC
-	TRBV15	TRBJ2-5	12	-	CATGTPRGTQYF	TGTGCCACCGGGACTCCGAGGGGGACCCAGTACTTC
-	TRBV7-2	TRBJ2-1	14	TRBD2	CASRPRGVYNEQFF	TGTGCCAGCAGACCCCGGGGGGTCTACAATGAGCAGTTCTTC
once	TRBV10-3	TRBJ1-1	12	-	CAISEQAGEAFF	TGTGCCATCAGTGAGCAGGCAGGAGAAGCTTTCTTT
-	TRBV11-3	TRBJ2-1	15	-	CASSRARVPYNEQFF	TGTGCCAGCAGCCGGGCGAGGGTGCCCTACAATGAGCAGTTCTTC
-	TRBV27	TRBJ1-6	14	-	CASSYRQMNSPLHF	TGTGCCAGCAGTTATCGACAGATGAATTCACCCCTCCACTTT
once	TRBV7-9	TRBJ2-7	15	TRBD1	CSSSARQGVWYEQYF	TGTTCCAGCAGCGCCCGACAGGGGGTTTGGTACGAGCAGTACTTC
-	TRBV29-1	TRBJ1-5	13	-	CSAGEESNQPQHF	TGCAGCGCCGGGGAGGAGAGCAATCAGCCCCAGCATTTT